These 8 T cell receptor beta chains share one sample of origin, sequenced in a study of patients and donors after allogeneic stem cell transplantation. TCRdb re-analysed the RT-PCR reads in MiXCR, keeping a single row per CDR3 protein. This table has 28,000 or so distinct CDR3 sequences, 6.8% appearing once. Sequencing was performed on blood, either unsorted or a sorted T cell fraction (not recorded which). These receptors were taken from a human donor who was either an allogeneic HSCT recipient or a stem cell or donor lymphocyte infusion donor (not recorded which). It is not recorded whose cells these are; they may come from a transplant donor.

This clonotype was recorded many times. The J gene is TRBJ2-2, the V gene TRBV5-1, with D hard to call. With 3 bases removed from V and 5 bases from J, the gap between germline ends came to 8 bases. CDR3 size: 13 residues. Germline V gene data show CDR1 as SGHRS and CDR2 as YFSETQ. The CDR3 region has the DNA TGCGCCAGCAGCTCGATCCAGACCGGGGAGCTGTTTTTT. It specifies CASSSIQTGELFF.

The chain employs TRBV6-5 and TRBJ2-5, with 7 positions matching TRBD1. Germline values: CDR1 MNHEY, CDR2 SVGAGI. Germline trimming cut 8 bases from V and 5 bases from J; bases unmatched to any gene: 11. The length of the CDR3 is 14 residues. The CDR3 DNA follows: TGTGCCAGCCACAGGGGTCCGAGCTGGGAGACCCAGTACTTC. It specifies CASHRGPSWETQYF.

The chain links TRBV28 to TRBJ2-4; 7 positions agree with TRBD1. The CDR3 is made up of 15 amino acids. Per germline, CDR1 MDHEN and CDR2 SYDVKM. Trimming took 5 bases from V and 5 from J; bases not matched to a gene: 9. DNA of the CDR3: TGTGCCAGCAGTCCGGGGACAGCTCGGCAAAACATTCAGTACTTC. Encoded protein: CASSPGTARQNIQYF.

This clonotype was counted between two and nine times. This chain connects TRBV10-2 to TRBJ2-1; 15 bases line up with TRBD2. CDR3 length: 17 amino acids. V was pared by 4 bases and J by 0 bases, with 1 base of the junction left unmatched. Germline V gene data show CDR1 as WSHSY and CDR2 as SAAADI. This chain's CDR3 is CASSGTSGRGSYNEQFF. CDR3 nucleotide sequence: TGCGCCAGCAGTGGGACTAGCGGGAGGGGCTCCTACAATGAGCAGTTCTTC.

The sample holds a few counts of this clonotype. The chain employs TRBV3-1 and TRBJ2-7; 9 nucleotides match TRBD1. The junction had 15 bases not matched to a gene; V was cut back by 6 bases and J by 3 bases. CDR1 and CDR2 (germline): LGHDT, YNNKEL (reference sequence). The CDR3 has 17 amino acids. The CDR3 here is CASSDRMTGGTYYEQYF. DNA of the CDR3: TGTGCCAGCAGTGATAGAATGACAGGGGGAACCTACTACGAGCAGTACTTC.

Only a few counts were recorded for this clonotype. The rearrangement joins TRBV5-1 to TRBJ2-7; no clear D. Per germline, CDR1 SGHRS and CDR2 YFSETQ. CDR3 length equals 12 residues. V shed 2 bases and J shed 5 bases, with 8 bases lying between them. The CDR3 DNA is TGCGCCAGCAGCTTTGGTGGCCACGAGCAGTACTTC. It encodes CASSFGGHEQYF.

This clonotype was counted at least ten times. The chain is built from TRBV4-1 and TRBJ2-3; 7 bases are shared with TRBD2. CDR3 size: 15 residues. Trimming took 5 bases from V and 0 from J; bases not matched to a gene: 5. Germline values: CDR1 MGHRA, CDR2 YSYEKL. CDR3 loop: CASSYSSGSTDTQYF. For the CDR3, the DNA is TGCGCCAGCAGCTACTCTAGCGGTAGCACAGATACGCAGTATTTT.

The chain employs TRBV15 and TRBJ2-1; no clear D gene. Between the trimmed V and J ends, which lost 3 bases and 2 bases, there was a span of 20 bases. Germline V gives CDR1 LNHNV, CDR2 YYDKDF (reference sequence). The CDR3 totals 18 residues. As DNA, the CDR3 is TGTGCCACCAGCAGGAGACTTCAGACCTTGGGGACCTACAATGAGCAGTTCTTC. Its protein is CATSRRLQTLGTYNEQFF.